This T cell receptor beta chain came from a study of vaccination effects on CD4 cells after COVID-19 (dated by TCRdb to between 2021 and 2022). Concerning the study at large: Participants received two doses of either the BNT162b2 or the mRNA-1273 mRNA SARS-CoV-2 vaccine. The Oncomine TCR Beta short-read assay on an Illumina iSeq 100 was used to sequence cultures from other donors in the study. SARS-CoV-2 spike-specific CD4+ TCR repertoires from before and after mRNA vaccination were compared in COVID-19 convalescent patients and in infection-naive vaccine recipients. Altogether, around 9 COVID-19 convalescent patients and a few SARS-CoV-2-naive healthy vaccine recipients made up the full study.

Receptor amplification or capture employed the immunoSEQ multiplex PCR assay. DNA from the cultured and isolated CD4+ T cells underwent TCR beta CDR3 sequencing. Per the authors' processing: The analysis removed non-productive TCR sequences, trimmed reads to the CDR3 region, and retained only CDR3s that were 7 or more amino acids long. Antigen-specific clonotypes were identified with the MANAFEST web app by comparing expansion in peptide wells against reference cultures. To be called positive, a clone needed expansion at FDR<0.05 compared with the reference and with all other wells, an odds ratio greater than 5, and a frequency greater than 0.1% in two replicate wells. Clonotypes significantly expanded in SARS-CoV-2 spike wells and in at least one common cold coronavirus spike condition were defined as cross-reactive. CDR3 similarity was assessed by Levenshtein distance with the stringdist R package, and unrooted trees were built with ape in R 3.6.1. Here the immuneACCESS table is served through TCRdb, limited to in-frame sequences with V and J called. Missing clones are a known gap in these copies; in checked studies unresolved V genes cover under half, and the rest lacks a known reason. The D gene and trimming were derived from the DNA, and the V and J assignments and clone size from that table. The sample has under 9,000 clones on record, approximately 74% of them singletons. Roughly 12% of the sample is in the top ten clones.

Turning to this clone: This clone's antigen is unknown. Base quality data are lacking; no much larger clone is found one base away.

V sheds 4 bases and J sheds 3 bases, leaving 9 bases between their ends. Looking up the germline V gene yields CDR1 SNHLY and CDR2 FYNNEI. The CDR3, cysteine through phenylalanine, is 13 amino acids long. CDR3 DNA only is kept here, 39 bases in frame from base 1. Findings and caveats that apply to the study as a whole: Among healthy vaccine recipients, nearly all vaccine-induced clones were SARS-CoV-2 mono-reactive, and only 1 of 255 was cross-reactive with common cold coronaviruses. The study was limited by a small number of convalescent patients and lacked early post-infection timepoints. At late post-vaccination timepoints, both infection-induced and vaccine-induced clones showed marked clonal contraction, consistent with waning T cell responses.

In the ViraFEST assay, PBMC were stimulated with viral peptide pools, and TCR sequencing was then used to find antigen-specific CD4+ T cell clonotypes based on their expansion. After less than 13 days of culture, CD4+ T cells were isolated with the EasySep CD4+ T cell isolation kit. None of the healthy vaccine recipients had a prior SARS-CoV-2 infection, which was confirmed by nucleocapsid antibody tests that came back negative both before and after vaccination. A few million PBMC per well were cultured with 9 to 10 ug/ml peptides in IMDM containing around 5.3% human AB serum, approximately 10 IU/ml IL-2 and gentamicin. On days 3 and 7, half of the culture medium was replaced with fresh IL-2-containing medium. Unless noted otherwise, every peptide stimulation condition was cultured in triplicate wells. Using Ficoll-Paque Plus gradient centrifugation, PBMC were separated from whole blood and then either used fresh or cryopreserved at -140C. The spike proteins of SARS-CoV-2 and of the common cold coronaviruses HCoV-NL63, HCoV-OC43 and HCoV-229E were spanned by overlapping peptide pools. The QIAamp micro DNA kit was used to extract genomic DNA from the cultured CD4+ T cells.

The V gene is TRBV2 and the J gene is TRBJ1-2, with TRBD1 as a weak D call on 5 bases. The sequencing here drew on CD4+ T cells from PBMCs cultured with HCoV-229E spike peptides, taken before COVID-19 vaccination. The intended sense of this specimen's cell subset or site label: HCoV-229E spike overlapping peptide pool stimulation. The receptor was isolated from a human donor who received a COVID-19 vaccine. The CDR3 corresponds to CASSGGGDYGYTF. The sequenced DNA: TGTGCCAGCAGTGGGGGGGGAGACTATGGCTACACCTTC.